This T cell receptor beta chain was sequenced during a study of blood T cell repertoires in COVID-19. Overall study: The United States, Italy and Spain were the sources of the acute and convalescent COVID-19 samples. T cells, B-cell-depleted T cells, or PBMCs provided the cDNA or gDNA that served as material.

The CDR3 totals 15 residues. Unmatched junction bases numbered 7, after V lost 6 bases and J lost 4 bases. Germline V gene lookup returns CDR1 MDHEN and CDR2 SYDVKM. This table comes from immunoSEQ multiplex PCR, and its TCRdb copy is limited to in-frame clones, with some not included. This sample carries under 300,000 clones, 75% to 90% of them seen once, and the ten largest clones take 3% to 3.5%. Participants came from some 23 US areas, aged about 18 to 89 years. Within 2 weeks of study entry, exposed participants had contacted a PCR-confirmed or clinician-diagnosed COVID-19 case. The source is a woman aged 40 to 55 who had been exposed to COVID-19. The V gene is TRBV28, the J gene TRBJ2-3; TRBD2 aligns across 10 bases. Sequencing was done on a sample of PBMCs or T cells enriched from blood (not recorded which). CDR3: CASSPIGLAADTQYF. The CDR3 DNA is TGTGCCAGCAGCCCGATAGGACTAGCGGCAGATACGCAGTATTTT.